This entry lists 7 T cell receptor beta chains sequenced from one sample in a study of blood T cells in healthy people across ages. A J-beta primer mix and a sample-barcoded 5' primer were used in a second PCR of about 7 to 12 cycles. TCRdb independently ran MiXCR on the 5' RACE reads; one entry per CDR3 protein. The data show around 780,000 distinct CDR3 sequences, roughly 50% seen once. The sample taken for sequencing was blood. These receptors all come from a man between 40 and 49 years old in good health.

The rearrangement uses TRBV6-2 or TRBV6-3 and TRBJ1-2; 7 nucleotides align to TRBD1. The CDR3 extends over 17 amino acids. The ends lost 0 bases at V and 3 bases at J; junction bases unmatched: 10. Germline V gives CDR1 MNHEY, CDR2 SVGEGT. The CDR3 loop is CASSYSPGQIGYYGYTF. The CDR3 DNA reads TGTGCCAGCAGTTACTCGCCGGGACAGATTGGATACTATGGCTACACCTTC.

The gene calls are TRBV28 and TRBJ2-5; D unclear. V dropped 5 bases and J dropped 1 base, with 14 bases sitting between them. The germline gives CDR1 MDHEN, CDR2 SYDVKM. The CDR3 is made up of 15 amino acids. The CDR3 DNA sequence: TGTGCCAGCAGTGGAACGGAGTGGAGCCAAGAGACCCAGTACTTC. Protein: CASSGTEWSQETQYF.

The chain employs TRBV9 and TRBJ2-1; 8 bases are a match to TRBD2. V lost 3 bases, J lost 4 bases, and 0 bases stayed unmatched. Germline lookup yields CDR1 SGDLS and CDR2 YYNGEE. The CDR3 length is 13 residues. CDR3 sequence: CASSGLAYNEQFF. CDR3 DNA sequence: TGTGCCAGCAGCGGACTAGCGTACAATGAGCAGTTCTTC.

V and J are TRBV20-1 and TRBJ1-2; 9 bases are a match to TRBD1. The V and J ends lost 1 base and 7 bases, in that order; junction bases with no gene match: 4. Germline V gives CDR1 DFQATT, CDR2 SNEGSKA (reference sequence). This CDR3 is built from 13 residues. As DNA, the CDR3 is TGCAGTGCTAGAGCCACAGGGGGCTCTGGCTACACCTTC. Protein product: CSARATGGSGYTF.

The V gene is TRBV7-6, the J gene TRBJ1-2, with TRBD1 identical over 10 bases. Germline-derived CDR1 and CDR2 are SGHVS and FNYEAQ. The V gene end was trimmed by 3 bases and the J gene end by 3 bases; junction bases not matched to a gene: 10. The length of the CDR3 is 17 residues. CDR3 bases: TGTGCCAGCAGCTTCGCTCTGCGACAGGGGGCGGACTATGGCTACACCTTC. Translation gives CASSFALRQGADYGYTF.

This clonotype was observed a few times. The genes are TRBV6-5 and TRBJ2-3, with D uncertain. The germline V gene has CDR1 MNHEY and CDR2 SVGAGI. The V and J ends lost 0 bases and 4 bases respectively, with 8 bases between them. This CDR3 region has 14 residues. The CDR3 reads CASSYSGRSDTQYF. The CDR3 DNA reads TGTGCCAGCAGTTACTCTGGCAGATCAGATACGCAGTATTTT.

The rearrangement joins TRBV27 to TRBJ2-7; TRBD1 aligns across 7 bases. Germline CDR1 MNHEY, CDR2 SMNVEV (reference sequence). Losses at the gene ends were 2 bases for V and 1 base for J; bases not matched to a gene: 2. The CDR3 totals 14 residues. The CDR3 DNA follows: TGTGCCAGCAGTTTACAGACAGGGTCCTACGAGCAGTACTTC. Its protein is CASSLQTGSYEQYF.